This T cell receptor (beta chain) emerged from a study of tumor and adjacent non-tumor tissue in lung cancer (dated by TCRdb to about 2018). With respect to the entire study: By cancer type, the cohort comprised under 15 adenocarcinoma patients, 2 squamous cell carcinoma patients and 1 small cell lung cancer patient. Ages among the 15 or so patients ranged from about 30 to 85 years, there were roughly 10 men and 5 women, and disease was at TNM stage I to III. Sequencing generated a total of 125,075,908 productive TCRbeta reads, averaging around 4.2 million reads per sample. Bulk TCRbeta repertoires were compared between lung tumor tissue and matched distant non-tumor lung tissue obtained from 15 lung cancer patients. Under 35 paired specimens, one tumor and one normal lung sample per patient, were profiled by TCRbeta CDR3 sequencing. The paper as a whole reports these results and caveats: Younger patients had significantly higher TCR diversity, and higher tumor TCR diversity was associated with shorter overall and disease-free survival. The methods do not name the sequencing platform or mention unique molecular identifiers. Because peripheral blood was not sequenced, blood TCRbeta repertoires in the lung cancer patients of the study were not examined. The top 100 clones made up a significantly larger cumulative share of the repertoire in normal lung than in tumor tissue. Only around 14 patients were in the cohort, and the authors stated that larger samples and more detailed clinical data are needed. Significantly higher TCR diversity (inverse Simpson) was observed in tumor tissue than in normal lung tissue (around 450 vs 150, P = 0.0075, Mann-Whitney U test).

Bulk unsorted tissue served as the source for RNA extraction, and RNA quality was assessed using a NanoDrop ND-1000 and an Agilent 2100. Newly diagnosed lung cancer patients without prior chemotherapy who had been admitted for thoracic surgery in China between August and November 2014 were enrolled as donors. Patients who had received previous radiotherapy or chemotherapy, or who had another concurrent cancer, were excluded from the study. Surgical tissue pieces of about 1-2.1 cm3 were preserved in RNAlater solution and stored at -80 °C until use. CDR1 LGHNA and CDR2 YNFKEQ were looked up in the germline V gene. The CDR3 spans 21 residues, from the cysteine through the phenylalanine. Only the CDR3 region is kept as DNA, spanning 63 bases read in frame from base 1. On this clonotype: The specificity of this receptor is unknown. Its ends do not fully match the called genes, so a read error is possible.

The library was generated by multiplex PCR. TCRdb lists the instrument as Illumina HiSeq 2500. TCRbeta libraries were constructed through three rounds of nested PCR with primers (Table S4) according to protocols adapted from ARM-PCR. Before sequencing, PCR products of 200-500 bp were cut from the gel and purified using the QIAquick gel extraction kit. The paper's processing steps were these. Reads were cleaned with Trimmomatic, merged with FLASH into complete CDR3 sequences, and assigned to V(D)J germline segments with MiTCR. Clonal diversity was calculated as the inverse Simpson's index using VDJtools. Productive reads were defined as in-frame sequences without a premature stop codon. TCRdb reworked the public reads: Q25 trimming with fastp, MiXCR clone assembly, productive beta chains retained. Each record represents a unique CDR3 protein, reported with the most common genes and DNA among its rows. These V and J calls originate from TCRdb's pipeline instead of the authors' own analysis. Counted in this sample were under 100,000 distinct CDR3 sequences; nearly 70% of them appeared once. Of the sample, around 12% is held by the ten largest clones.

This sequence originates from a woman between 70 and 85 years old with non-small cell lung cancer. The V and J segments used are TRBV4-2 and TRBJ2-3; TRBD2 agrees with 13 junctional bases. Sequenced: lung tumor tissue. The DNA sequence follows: TGTGCCAGCAGGCAAGAATGGACTAGCGGGAGAAAGGGTGCCCTTTTCAATACGCAGTATTTT. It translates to CASRQEWTSGRKGALFNTQYF.